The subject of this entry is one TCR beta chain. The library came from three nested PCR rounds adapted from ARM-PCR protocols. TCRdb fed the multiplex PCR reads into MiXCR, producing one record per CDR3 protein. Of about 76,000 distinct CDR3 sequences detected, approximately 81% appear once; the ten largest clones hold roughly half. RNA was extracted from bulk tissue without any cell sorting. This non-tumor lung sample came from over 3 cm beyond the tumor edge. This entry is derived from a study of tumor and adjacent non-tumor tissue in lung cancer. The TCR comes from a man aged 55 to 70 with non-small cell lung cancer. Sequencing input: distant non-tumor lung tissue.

CDR3 amino acids: CASSPQGTVGTGELFF. The CDR3 DNA reads TGTGCCAGCAGTCCCCAAGGGACAGTGGGAACCGGGGAGCTGTTTTTT. V gene TRBV12-3 or TRBV12-4 combines with J gene TRBJ2-2, with 7 bases matching TRBD1. The CDR3 runs 16 residues. The ends lost 5 bases at V and 5 bases at J; junction bases unmatched: 11.